Below, 9 T cell receptor beta chains from the same sample are listed, as sequenced in a study of blood T cell repertoires in COVID-19. Measured with immunoSEQ multiplex PCR; TCRdb has only the in-frame clones, and not every one. The sample has 15,000 or so clones, roughly nine tenths seen once. Source material: peripheral blood. The source is a man aged 50 to 59 with active COVID-19.

CDR3 bases: TGTGCCAGCAGGGAGTTTCACTCTGGGGCCAACGTCCTGACTTTC. Translated: CASREFHSGANVLTF. The chain has TRBV27 and TRBJ2-6; D remains unclear. Trimming shortened V by 6 bases and J by 0 bases, and 9 bases separated the two germline ends. The V gene's germline CDR1 is MNHEY and CDR2 SMNVEV (reference sequence). The CDR3 extends over 15 amino acids.

The chain carries TRBV29-1 and TRBJ2-3, with 7 bases aligning to TRBD2. Trimming cost V 2 bases and J 2 bases; bases outside gene matches: 4. Germline CDR1 SQVTM, CDR2 ANQGSEA. The CDR3 is 14 residues long. The CDR3 is CSVEWGGYTDTQYF. Written as DNA, the CDR3 is TGCAGCGTTGAATGGGGAGGGTACACAGATACGCAGTATTTT.

The chain is built from TRBV5-1 and TRBJ2-1; D not certain. V was clipped by 3 bases and J by 12 bases, with 22 bases between them. Germline V gene sequence: CDR1 SGHRS, CDR2 YFSETQ. CDR3 length equals 15 residues. CDR3 in amino acids: CASSSLEVESRRQFF. Here the CDR3 DNA reads TGCGCCAGCAGCTCCCTAGAGGTTGAATCTCGACGGCAGTTCTTC.

This chain's CDR3 is CASSLTGWNTEAFF. The CDR3 nucleotides are TGCGCCAGCAGCCTGACAGGGTGGAACACTGAAGCTTTCTTT. The chain has TRBV5-1 and TRBJ1-1, with 7 bases lining up with TRBD1. The CDR3 spans 14 residues. Germline values: CDR1 SGHRS, CDR2 YFSETQ. V shed 4 bases, J shed 1 base, and the junction held 4 bases outside the gene matches.

The J gene is TRBJ2-1, the V gene TRBV6-2 or TRBV6-3, with TRBD2 identical over 13 bases. The V and J ends lost 4 bases and 5 bases, in that order; junction bases with no gene match: 5. The germline gives CDR1 MNHEY, CDR2 SVGEGT. This CDR3 is 16 amino acids long. CDR3 amino acids: CASSLTSGRANNEQFF. The CDR3 nucleotides read TGTGCCAGCAGTTTAACTAGCGGGAGGGCCAACAATGAGCAGTTCTTC.

CDR3 coding DNA: TGCAGCGTTGATTCTCCAGCGGGAGGGTACAATGAGCAGTTCTTC. This translates into CSVDSPAGGYNEQFF. V gene TRBV29-1 combines with J gene TRBJ2-1; 10 positions agree with TRBD2. Germline V gives CDR1 SQVTM, CDR2 ANQGSEA. This CDR3 has 15 amino acids. With V trimmed by 3 bases and J by 4 bases, 6 bases remained unmatched.

The J gene is TRBJ2-1, the V gene TRBV27; 8 positions agree with TRBD2. Looked up from germline, CDR1 is MNHEY and CDR2 is SMNVEV (reference sequence). The junction had 10 bases not matched to a gene; V was cut back by 5 bases and J by 13 bases. This CDR3 is built from 13 residues. CDR3: CASSPGLVVSQFF. In DNA, the CDR3 is TGTGCCAGCAGTCCGGGACTAGTTGTTAGTCAGTTCTTC.

This clone counts as medium-sized (0.01 to 0.1%). The chain recombines TRBV24-1 with TRBJ2-1; TRBD1 might be the D (5 bases). This CDR3 is 13 amino acids long. CDR1 is KGHDR, CDR2 SFDVKD, per germline. Trimming shortened V by 4 bases and J by 8 bases, and 11 bases separated the two germline ends. CDR3 DNA: TGTGCCACCAGTGAAAGCAGGGATGATGAGCAGTTCTTC. This gives the protein CATSESRDDEQFF.

J is TRBJ1-1 and V is TRBV18; TRBD1 aligns across 7 bases. Germline V gene data show CDR1 as KGHSH and CDR2 as LQKENI. Germline trimming cut 5 bases from V and 5 bases from J; bases unmatched to any gene: 2. This CDR3 spans 12 amino acids. The CDR3 is CASSTGVTEAFF. The CDR3 region has the DNA TGTGCCAGCTCAACAGGGGTGACTGAAGCTTTCTTT. The full variable domain, with the rest looked up from reference TRBV18 and TRBJ1-1, is NAGVMQNPRHLVRRRGQEARLRCSPMKGHSHVYWYRQLPEEGLKFMVYLQKENIIDESGMPKERFSAEFPKEGPSILRIQQVVRGDSAAYFCASSTGVTEAFFGQGTRLTVV.